This T cell receptor beta chain was retrieved from a study of T cells after yellow fever vaccination. Study-level findings and limits: Most primary-vaccination clones reappeared after the booster (less than 98% CD4, 75% to 90% CD8). Shared CD4/CD8 clonotypes were a small share, likely from convergent recombination.

5'RACE template switching produced TCR cDNA carrying a universal primer site and UMIs. TCRdb reprocessed the 5' RACE reads via MiXCR and lists one record per CDR3 protein. This table has a few hundred thousand distinct CDR3 sequences, around 17% appearing once. Turning to this clonotype: As yet, its antigen is unknown.

The CDR3 runs to 14 residues. V shed 4 bases and J shed 9 bases, with 17 bases lying between them. Per germline, CDR1 SGHRS and CDR2 YFSETQ. This material consisted of PBMCs, taken 4 to 5 days after the first yellow fever vaccination. This clonotype originated in a man aged 18-30 years who received the YFV17D yellow fever vaccine. This chain connects TRBV5-1 to TRBJ2-1; D not certain. CDR3 in amino acids: CASSPLQYMSEQFF. CDR3 nucleotide sequence: TGCGCCAGCAGCCCACTACAGTATATGTCTGAGCAGTTCTTC.